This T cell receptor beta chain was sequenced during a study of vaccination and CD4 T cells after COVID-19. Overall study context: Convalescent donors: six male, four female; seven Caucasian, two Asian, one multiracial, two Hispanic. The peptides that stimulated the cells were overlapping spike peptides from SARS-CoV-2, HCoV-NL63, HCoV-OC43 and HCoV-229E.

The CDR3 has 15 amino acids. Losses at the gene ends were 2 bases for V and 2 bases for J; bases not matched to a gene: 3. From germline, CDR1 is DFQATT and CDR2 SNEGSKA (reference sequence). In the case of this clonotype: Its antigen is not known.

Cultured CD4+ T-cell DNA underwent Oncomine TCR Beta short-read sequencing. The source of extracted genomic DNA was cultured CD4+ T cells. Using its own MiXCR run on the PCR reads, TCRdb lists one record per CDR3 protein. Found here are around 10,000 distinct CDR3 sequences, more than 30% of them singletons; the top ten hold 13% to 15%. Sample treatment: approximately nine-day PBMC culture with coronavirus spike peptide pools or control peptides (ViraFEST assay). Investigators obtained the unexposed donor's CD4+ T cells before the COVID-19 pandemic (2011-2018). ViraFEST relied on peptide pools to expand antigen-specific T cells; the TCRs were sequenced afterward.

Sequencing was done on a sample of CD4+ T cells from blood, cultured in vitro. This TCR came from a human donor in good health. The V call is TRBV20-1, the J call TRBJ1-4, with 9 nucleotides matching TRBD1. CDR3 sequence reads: CSARQTGGTNEKLFF. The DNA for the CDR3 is TGCAGTGCTAGACAAACAGGGGGCACTAATGAAAAACTGTTTTTT.